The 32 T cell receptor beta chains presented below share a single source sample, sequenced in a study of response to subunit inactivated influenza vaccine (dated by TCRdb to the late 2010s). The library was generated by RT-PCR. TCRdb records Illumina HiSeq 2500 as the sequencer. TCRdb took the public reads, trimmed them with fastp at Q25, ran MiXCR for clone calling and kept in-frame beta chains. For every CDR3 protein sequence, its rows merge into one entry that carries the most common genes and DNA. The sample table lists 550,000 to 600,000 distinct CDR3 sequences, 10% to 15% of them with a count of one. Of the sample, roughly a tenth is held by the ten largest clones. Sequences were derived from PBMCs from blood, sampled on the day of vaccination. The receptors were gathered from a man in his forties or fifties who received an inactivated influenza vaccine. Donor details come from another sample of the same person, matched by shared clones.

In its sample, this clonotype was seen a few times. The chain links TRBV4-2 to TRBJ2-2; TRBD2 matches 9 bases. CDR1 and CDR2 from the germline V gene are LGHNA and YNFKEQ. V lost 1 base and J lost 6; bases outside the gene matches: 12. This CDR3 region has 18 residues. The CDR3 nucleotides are TGTGCCAGCAGCCAAGCCGTGGGGGTAGCGGGAGCGGCCGGGGAGCTGTTTTTT. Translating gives CASSQAVGVAGAAGELFF.

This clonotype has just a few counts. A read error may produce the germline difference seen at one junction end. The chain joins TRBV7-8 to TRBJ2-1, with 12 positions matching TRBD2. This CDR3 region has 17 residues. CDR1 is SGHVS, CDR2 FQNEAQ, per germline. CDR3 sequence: CASSTLAGGTRDNEQFF. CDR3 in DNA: TGTGCCAGCAGCACCCTAGCGGGGGGGACTAGGGACAATGAGCAGTTTTTC.

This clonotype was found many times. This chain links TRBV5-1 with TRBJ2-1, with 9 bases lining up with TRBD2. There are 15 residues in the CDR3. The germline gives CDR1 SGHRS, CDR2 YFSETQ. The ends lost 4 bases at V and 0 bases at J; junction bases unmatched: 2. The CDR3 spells CASSGGGASYNEQFF. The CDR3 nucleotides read TGCGCCAGCAGCGGCGGGGGGGCCTCCTACAATGAGCAGTTCTTC.

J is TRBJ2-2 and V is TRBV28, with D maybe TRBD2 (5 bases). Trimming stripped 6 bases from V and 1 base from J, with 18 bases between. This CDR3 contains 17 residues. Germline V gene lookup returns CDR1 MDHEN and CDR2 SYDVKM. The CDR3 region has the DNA TGTGCCAGCAGCCAAAGGACGGCCGGAGGGAACACCGGGGAGCTGTTTTTT. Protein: CASSQRTAGGNTGELFF.

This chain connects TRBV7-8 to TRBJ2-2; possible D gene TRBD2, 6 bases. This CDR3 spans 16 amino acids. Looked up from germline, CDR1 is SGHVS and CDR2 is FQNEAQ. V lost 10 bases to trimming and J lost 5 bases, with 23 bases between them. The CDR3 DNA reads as TGTGCCACCCCGGAGGGGCGGGACTGGTTTACCGGGGAGCTGTTTTTT. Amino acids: CATPEGRDWFTGELFF.

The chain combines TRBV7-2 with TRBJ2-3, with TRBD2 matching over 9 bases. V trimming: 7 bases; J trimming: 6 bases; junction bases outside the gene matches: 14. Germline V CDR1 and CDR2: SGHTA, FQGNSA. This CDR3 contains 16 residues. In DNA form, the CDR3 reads TGTGCCAGCACCCAAACGGTTAGCGGGAGAGGGGATACGCAGTATTTT. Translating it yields CASTQTVSGRGDTQYF.

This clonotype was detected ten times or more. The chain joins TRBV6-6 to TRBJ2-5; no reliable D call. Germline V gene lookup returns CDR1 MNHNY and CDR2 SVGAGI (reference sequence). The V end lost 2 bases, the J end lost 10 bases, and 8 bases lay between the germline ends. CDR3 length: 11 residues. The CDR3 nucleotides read TGTGCCAGCAGTTACACGGTTATCCAGTACTTC. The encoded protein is CASSYTVIQYF.

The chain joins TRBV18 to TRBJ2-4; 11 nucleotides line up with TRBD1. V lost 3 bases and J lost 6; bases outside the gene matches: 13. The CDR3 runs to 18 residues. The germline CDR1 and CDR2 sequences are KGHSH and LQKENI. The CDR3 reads CASSPVGRTGGSTNIQYF. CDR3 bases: TGTGCCAGCTCACCTGTTGGCCGGACAGGGGGCTCTACAAACATTCAGTACTTC.

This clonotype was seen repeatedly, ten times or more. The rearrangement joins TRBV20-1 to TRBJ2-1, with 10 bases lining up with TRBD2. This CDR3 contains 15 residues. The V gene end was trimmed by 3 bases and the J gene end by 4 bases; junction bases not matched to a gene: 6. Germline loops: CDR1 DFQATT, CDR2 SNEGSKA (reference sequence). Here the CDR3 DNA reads TGCAGTGCTAGTTCGCGGACTAGCGGTTACAATGAGCAGTTCTTC. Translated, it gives CSASSRTSGYNEQFF.

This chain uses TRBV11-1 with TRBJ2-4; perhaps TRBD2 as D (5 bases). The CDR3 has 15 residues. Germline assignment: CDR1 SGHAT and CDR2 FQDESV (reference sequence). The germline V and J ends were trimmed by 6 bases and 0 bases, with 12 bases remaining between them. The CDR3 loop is CASSSGLEAKNIQYF. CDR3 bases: TGTGCCAGCAGTTCCGGACTGGAAGCCAAAAACATTCAGTACTTC.

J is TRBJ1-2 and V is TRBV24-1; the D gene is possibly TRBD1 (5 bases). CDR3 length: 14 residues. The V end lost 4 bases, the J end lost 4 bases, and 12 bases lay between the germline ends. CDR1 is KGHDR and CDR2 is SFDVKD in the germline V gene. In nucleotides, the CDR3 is TGTGCCACCAGTGACCCCGTCCAGGGCTATGGCTACACCTTC. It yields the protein CATSDPVQGYGYTF.

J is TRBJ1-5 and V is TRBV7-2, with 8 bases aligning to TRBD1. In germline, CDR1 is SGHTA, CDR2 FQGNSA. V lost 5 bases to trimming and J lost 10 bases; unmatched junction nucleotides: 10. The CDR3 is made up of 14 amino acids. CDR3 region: CASSQTGAPYPQHF. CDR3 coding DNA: TGTGCCAGCAGCCAGACAGGGGCGCCCTACCCCCAGCATTTT.

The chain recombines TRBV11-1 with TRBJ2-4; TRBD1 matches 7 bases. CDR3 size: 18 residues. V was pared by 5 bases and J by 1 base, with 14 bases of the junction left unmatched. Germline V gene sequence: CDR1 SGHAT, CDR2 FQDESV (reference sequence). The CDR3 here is CASSPSGTVDVAKNIQYF. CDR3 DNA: TGTGCCAGCAGCCCTTCGGGGACAGTCGACGTGGCCAAAAACATTCAGTACTTC. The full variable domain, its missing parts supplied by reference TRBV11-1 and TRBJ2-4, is EAEVAQSPRYKITEKSQAVAFWCDPISGHATLYWYRQILGQGPELLVQFQDESVVDDSQLPKDRFSAERLKGVDSTLKIQPAELGDSAMYLCASSPSGTVDVAKNIQYFGAGTRLSVL.

CDR3 protein: CASSSSGTSGPYNEQFF. The CDR3 DNA sequence: TGTGCCAGCAGCTCATCCGGGACTAGCGGGCCTTACAATGAGCAGTTCTTC. This chain joins TRBV7-9 and TRBJ2-1, with 12 bases matching TRBD2. In germline, CDR1 is SEHNR, CDR2 FQNEAQ (reference sequence). The V and J ends lost 4 bases and 4 bases, in that order; junction bases with no gene match: 8. The CDR3 has 17 residues.

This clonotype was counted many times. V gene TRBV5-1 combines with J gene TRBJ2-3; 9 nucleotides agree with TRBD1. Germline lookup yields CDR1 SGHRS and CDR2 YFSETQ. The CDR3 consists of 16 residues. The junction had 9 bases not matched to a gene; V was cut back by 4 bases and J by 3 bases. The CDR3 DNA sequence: TGCGCCAGCAGCCTGGTAGGGGGACAGGGAACAGATACGCAGTATTTT. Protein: CASSLVGGQGTDTQYF.

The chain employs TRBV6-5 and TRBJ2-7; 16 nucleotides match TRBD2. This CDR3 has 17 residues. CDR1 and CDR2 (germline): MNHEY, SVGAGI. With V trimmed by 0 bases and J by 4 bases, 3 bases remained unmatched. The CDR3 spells CASSYSGLAGGLYEQYF. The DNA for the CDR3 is TGTGCCAGCAGTTACTCGGGACTAGCGGGGGGGCTTTACGAGCAGTACTTC.

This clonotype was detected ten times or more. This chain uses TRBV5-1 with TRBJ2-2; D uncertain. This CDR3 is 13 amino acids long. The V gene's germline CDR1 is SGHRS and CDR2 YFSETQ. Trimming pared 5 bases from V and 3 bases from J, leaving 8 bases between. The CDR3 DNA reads TGCGCCAGCAGGTCAAGGGACACCGGGGAGCTGTTTTTT. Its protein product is CASRSRDTGELFF.

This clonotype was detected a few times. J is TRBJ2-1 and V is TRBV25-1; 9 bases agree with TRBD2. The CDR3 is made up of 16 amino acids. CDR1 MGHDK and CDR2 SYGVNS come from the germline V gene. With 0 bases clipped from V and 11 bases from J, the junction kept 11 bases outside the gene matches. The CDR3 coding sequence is TGTGCCAGCAGTGAATATAAACTAGCGGGTGGAGGGAAGCAGTTCTTC. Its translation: CASSEYKLAGGGKQFF.

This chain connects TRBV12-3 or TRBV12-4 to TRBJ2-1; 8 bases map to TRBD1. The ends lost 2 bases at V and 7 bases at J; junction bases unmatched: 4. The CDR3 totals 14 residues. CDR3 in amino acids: CASSLIWTGNEQFF. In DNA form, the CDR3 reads TGTGCCAGCAGTTTAATCTGGACAGGGAATGAGCAGTTCTTC.

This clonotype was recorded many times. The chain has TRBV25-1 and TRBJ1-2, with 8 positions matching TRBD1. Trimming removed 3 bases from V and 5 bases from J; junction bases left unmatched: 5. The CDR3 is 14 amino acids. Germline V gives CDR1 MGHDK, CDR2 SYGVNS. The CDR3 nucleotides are TGTGCCAGCAGTGACCGGGACAGGTTTTATGGCTACACCTTC. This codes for CASSDRDRFYGYTF.

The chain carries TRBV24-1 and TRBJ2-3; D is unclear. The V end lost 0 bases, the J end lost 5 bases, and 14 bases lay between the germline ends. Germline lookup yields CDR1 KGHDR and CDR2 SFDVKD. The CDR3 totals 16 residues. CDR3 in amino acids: CATSDLRADLEDTQYF. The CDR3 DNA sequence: TGTGCCACCAGTGATTTGCGGGCGGACCTAGAAGATACGCAGTATTTT.

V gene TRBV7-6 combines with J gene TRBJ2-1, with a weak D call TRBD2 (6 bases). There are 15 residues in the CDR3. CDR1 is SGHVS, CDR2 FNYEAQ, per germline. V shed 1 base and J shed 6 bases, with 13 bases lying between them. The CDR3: CASSLVASVSNEQFF. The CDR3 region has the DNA TGTGCCAGCAGCTTAGTGGCTAGCGTTTCCAATGAGCAGTTCTTC.

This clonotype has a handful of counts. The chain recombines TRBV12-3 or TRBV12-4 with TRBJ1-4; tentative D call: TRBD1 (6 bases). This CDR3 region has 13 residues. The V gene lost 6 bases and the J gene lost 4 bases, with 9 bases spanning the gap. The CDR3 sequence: CASRDSYNEKLFF. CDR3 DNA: TGTGCCAGCAGGGACAGTTATAATGAAAAACTGTTTTTT.

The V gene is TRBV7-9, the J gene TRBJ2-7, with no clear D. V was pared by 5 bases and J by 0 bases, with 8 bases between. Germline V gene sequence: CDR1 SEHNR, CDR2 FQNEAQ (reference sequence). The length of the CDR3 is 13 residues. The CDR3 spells CASSPQPSYEQYF. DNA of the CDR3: TGTGCCAGCAGCCCCCAACCCTCCTACGAGCAGTACTTC.

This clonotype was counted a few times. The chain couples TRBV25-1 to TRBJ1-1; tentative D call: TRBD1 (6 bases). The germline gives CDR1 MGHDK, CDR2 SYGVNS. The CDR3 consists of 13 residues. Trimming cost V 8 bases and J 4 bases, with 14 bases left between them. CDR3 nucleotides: TGTGCCAGCGCAGGGCAAGGGGGCACTGAAGCTTTCTTT. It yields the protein CASAGQGGTEAFF.

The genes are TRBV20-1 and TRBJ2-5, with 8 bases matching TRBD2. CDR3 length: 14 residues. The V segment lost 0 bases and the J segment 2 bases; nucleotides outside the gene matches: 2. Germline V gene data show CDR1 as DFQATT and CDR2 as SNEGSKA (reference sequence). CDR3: CSARERGVQETQYF. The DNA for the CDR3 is TGCAGTGCTAGAGAGCGGGGGGTTCAAGAGACCCAGTACTTC.

CDR3 amino acids: CASTPGTSGWTDTQYF. CDR3 in DNA: TGTGCCAGCACTCCCGGGACTAGCGGGTGGACAGATACGCAGTATTTT. The genes are TRBV12-3 or TRBV12-4 and TRBJ2-3; TRBD2 aligns across 12 bases. The J segment lost 3 bases and the V segment lost 7 bases, leaving 8 bases of the junction unmatched. The CDR3 runs to 16 residues.

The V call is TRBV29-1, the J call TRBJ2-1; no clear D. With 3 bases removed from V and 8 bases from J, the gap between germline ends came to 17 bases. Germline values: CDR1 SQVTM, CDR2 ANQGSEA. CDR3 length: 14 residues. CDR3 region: CSVEKGIGYDEQFF. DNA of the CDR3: TGCAGCGTTGAGAAAGGAATTGGGTATGATGAGCAGTTCTTC.

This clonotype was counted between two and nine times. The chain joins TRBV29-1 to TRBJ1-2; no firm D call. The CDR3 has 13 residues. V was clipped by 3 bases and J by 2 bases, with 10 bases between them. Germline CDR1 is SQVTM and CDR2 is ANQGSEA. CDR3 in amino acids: CSVDRAGNYGYTF. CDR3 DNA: TGCAGCGTTGATCGGGCGGGGAACTATGGCTACACCTTC. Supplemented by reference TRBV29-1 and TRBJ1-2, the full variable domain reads SAVISQKPSRDICQRGTSLTIQCQVDSQVTMMFWYRQQPGQSLTLIATANQGSEATYESGFVIDKFPISRPNLTFSTLTVSNMSPEDSSIYLCSVDRAGNYGYTFGSGTRLTVV.

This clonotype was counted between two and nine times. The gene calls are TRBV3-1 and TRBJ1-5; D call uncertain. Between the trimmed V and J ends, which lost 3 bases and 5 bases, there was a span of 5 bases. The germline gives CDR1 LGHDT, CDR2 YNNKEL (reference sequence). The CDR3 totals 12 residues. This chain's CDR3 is CASSQDHQPQHF. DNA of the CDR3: TGTGCCAGCAGCCAGGACCATCAGCCCCAGCATTTT.

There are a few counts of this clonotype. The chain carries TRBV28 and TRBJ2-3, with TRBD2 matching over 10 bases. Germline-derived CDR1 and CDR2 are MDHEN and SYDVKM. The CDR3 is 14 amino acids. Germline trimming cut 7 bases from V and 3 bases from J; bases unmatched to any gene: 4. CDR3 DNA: TGTGCCAGCACCTCTAGCGGGAGAACAGATACGCAGTATTTT. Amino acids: CASTSSGRTDTQYF.

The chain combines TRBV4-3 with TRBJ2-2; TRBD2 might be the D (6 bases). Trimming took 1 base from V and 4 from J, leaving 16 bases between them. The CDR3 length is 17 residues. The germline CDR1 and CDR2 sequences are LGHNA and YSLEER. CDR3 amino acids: CASSQVFSGGPTGELFF. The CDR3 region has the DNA TGCGCCAGCAGCCAAGTTTTCTCCGGGGGACCCACCGGGGAGCTGTTTTTT.